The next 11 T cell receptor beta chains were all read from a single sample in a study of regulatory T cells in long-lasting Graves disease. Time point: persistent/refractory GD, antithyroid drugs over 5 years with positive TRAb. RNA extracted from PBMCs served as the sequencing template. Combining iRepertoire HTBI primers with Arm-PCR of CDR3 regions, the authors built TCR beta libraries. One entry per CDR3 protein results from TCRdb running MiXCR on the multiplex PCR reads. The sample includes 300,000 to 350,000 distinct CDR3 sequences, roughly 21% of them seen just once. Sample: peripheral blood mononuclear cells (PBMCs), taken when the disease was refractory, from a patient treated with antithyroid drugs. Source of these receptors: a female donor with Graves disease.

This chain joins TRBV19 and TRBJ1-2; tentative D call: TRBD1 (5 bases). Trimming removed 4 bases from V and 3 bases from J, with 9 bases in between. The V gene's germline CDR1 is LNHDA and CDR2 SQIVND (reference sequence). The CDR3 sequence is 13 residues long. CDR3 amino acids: CASSSRDYYGYTF. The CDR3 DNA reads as TGTGCCAGTAGTAGCAGGGACTACTATGGCTACACCTTC.

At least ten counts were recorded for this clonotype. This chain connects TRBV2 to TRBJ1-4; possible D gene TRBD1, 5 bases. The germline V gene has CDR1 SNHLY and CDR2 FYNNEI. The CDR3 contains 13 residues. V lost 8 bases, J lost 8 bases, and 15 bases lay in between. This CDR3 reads CASRASGTEKLFF. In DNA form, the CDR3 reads TGTGCCAGCCGGGCCTCCGGGACGGAAAAACTGTTTTTT.

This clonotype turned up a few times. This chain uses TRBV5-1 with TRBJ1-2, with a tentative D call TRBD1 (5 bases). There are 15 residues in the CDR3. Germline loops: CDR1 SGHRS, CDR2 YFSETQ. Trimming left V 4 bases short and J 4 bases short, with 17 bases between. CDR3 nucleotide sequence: TGCGCCAGCAGCCCATGGGGCCGGACAAGCTATGGCTACACCTTC. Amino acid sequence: CASSPWGRTSYGYTF.

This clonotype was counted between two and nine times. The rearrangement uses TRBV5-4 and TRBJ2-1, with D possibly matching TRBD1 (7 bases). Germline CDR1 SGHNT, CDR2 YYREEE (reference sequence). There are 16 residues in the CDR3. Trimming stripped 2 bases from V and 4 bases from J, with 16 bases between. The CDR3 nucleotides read TGTGCCAGCAGCTTTGGGCGCAGGGGGGTTTACAATGAGCAGTTCTTC. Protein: CASSFGRRGVYNEQFF.

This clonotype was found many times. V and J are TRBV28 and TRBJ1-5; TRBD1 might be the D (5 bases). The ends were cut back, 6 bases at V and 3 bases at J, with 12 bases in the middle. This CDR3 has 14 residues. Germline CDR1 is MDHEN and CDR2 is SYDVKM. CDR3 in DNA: TGTGCCAGCAGCATTGACAGAATCAATCAGCCCCAGCATTTT. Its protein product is CASSIDRINQPQHF.

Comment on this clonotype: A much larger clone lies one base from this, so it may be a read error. The DNA of the CDR3 is TGTGCCAGCAGCCAGAATCAGACAGGGGGAAATGAAAAACTGTTTTTT. Amino acids: CASSQNQTGGNEKLFF. The chain is built from TRBV13 and TRBJ1-4; 9 nucleotides line up with TRBD1. V lost 5 bases and J lost 5; bases outside the gene matches: 9. The CDR3 runs to 16 residues. Per the germline V gene, CDR1 is PRHDT and CDR2 is FYEKMQ (reference sequence).

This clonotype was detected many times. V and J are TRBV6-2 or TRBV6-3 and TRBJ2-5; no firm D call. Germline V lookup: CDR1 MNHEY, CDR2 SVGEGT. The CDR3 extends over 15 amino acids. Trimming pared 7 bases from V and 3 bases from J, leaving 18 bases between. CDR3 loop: CASKGEAFPKETQYF. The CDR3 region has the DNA TGTGCCAGCAAAGGAGAGGCCTTTCCCAAAGAGACCCAGTACTTC.

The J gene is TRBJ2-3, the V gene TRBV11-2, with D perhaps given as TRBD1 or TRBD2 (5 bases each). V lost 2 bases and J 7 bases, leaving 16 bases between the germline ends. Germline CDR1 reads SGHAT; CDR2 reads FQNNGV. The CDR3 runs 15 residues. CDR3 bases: TGTGCCAGCAGCTTACGGGGCTACGGGGCAAATACGCAGTATTTT. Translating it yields CASSLRGYGANTQYF.

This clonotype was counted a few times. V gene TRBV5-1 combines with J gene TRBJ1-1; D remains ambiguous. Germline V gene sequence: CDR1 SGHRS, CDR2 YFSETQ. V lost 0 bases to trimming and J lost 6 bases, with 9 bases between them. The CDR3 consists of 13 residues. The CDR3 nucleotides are TGCGCCAGCAGCTTGGATGGAACCTCTGAAGCTTTCTTT. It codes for CASSLDGTSEAFF.

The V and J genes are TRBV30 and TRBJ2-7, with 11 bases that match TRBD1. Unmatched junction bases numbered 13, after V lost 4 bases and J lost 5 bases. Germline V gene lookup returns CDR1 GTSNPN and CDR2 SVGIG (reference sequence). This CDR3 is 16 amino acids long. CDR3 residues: CAWNTPGQGVSDEQYF. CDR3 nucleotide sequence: TGTGCCTGGAACACGCCGGGACAGGGGGTCAGCGACGAGCAGTACTTC.

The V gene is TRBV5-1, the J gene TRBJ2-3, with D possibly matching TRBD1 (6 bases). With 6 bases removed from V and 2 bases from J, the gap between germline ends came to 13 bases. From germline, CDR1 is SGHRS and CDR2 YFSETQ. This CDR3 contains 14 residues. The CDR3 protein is CASTQTGFTDTQYF. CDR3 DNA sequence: TGCGCCAGCACCCAGACAGGCTTCACAGATACGCAGTATTTT.